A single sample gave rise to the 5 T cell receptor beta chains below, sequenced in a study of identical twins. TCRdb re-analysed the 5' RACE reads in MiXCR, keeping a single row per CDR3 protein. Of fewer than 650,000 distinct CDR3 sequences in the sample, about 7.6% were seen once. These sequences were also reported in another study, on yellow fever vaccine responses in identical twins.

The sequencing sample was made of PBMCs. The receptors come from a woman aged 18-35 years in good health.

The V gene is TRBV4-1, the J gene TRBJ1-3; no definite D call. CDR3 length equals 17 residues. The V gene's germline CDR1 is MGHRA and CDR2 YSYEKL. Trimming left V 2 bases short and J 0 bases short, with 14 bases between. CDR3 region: CASSQPTGILSGNTIYF. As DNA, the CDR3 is TGCGCCAGCAGCCAACCGACCGGAATCCTCTCTGGAAACACCATATATTTT.

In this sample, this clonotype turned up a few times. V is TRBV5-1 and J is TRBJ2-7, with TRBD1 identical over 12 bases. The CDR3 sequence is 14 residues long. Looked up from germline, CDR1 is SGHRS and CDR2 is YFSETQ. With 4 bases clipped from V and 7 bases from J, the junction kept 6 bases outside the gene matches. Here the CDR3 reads CASSPGQGAREQYF. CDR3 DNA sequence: TGCGCCAGCAGCCCGGGACAGGGGGCGCGTGAGCAGTACTTC.

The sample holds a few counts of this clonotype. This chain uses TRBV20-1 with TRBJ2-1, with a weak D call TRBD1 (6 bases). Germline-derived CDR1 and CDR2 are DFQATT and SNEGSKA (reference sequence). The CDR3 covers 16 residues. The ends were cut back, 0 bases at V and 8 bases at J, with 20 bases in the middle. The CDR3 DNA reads TGCAGTGCTAGAGATTCAAGGGGCAGGGGTATCGATGAGCAGTTCTTC. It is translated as CSARDSRGRGIDEQFF.

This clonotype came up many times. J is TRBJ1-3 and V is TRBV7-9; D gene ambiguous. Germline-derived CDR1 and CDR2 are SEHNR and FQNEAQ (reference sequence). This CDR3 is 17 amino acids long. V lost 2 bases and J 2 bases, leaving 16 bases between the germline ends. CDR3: CASSLTGSYYTGNTIYF. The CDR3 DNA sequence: TGTGCCAGCAGCTTAACGGGGTCCTACTACACTGGAAACACCATATATTTT.

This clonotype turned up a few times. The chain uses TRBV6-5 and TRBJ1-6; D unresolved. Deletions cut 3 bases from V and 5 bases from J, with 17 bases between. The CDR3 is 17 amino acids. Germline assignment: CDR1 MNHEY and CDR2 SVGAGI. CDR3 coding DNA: TGTGCCAGCAGTTATGTACGGCTAGGTGCTGATAATTCACCCCTCCACTTT. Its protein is CASSYVRLGADNSPLHF.